This TCR beta chain was recovered during a study of blood T cells in healthy people across ages. Turning to the study itself: Capturing about one barcoded beta molecule per two T cells was achieved by template switching. Findings and limits, study-wide: TCR beta diversity per million T cells fell roughly linearly with age. Researchers deemed the diversity estimates from one million T cells underestimates.

The V gene lost 4 bases and the J gene lost 0 bases, with 10 bases spanning the gap. This CDR3 has 13 residues. In germline, CDR1 is DFQATT, CDR2 SNEGSKA (reference sequence). A sample-barcoded 5' primer and a J-beta primer mix were used in a second PCR of roughly 7 to 11 cycles. Using its own MiXCR run on the 5' RACE reads, TCRdb lists one record per CDR3 protein. This repertoire shows hundreds of thousands of distinct CDR3 sequences, around half found once; its top ten account for 25% to 35%. As for this clonotype: Its antigen remains unknown. A much larger clone is a single base away; this may be a read error.

Sequenced: blood. The source is a woman aged 55-75 years in good health. The rearrangement joins TRBV20-1 to TRBJ2-7; D gene uncertain. The CDR3 here is CSAKTRHSYEQYF. The CDR3 DNA follows: TGCAGTGCTAAAACTCGGCACTCCTACGAGCAGTACTTC.